A selection of T cell receptor beta chains follows, all from one sample in a study of T cells in Graves' hyperthyroidism and ophthalmopathy. From the multiplex PCR reads, TCRdb called clonotypes with MiXCR, one entry per CDR3 protein. The sample comprises 530,000 or so distinct CDR3 sequences, approximately 17% of which are singletons, and 17% rests with the top ten. Sequencing used blood. The receptor set was obtained from a woman between 18 and 30 years old with Graves' ophthalmopathy. Both conserved end residues are part of each CDR3. The D gene is left open where the match is weak. Rows give clone size only sometimes, using once, few, many, or a class for an expanded clone.

TRBJ2-7	TRBV30	many	TRBD2	CAWSAGVELAGVPYEQYF	TGTGCCTGGAGTGCAGGGGTAGAGCTAGCGGGAGTCCCCTACGAGCAGTACTTC
TRBJ2-3	TRBV28	many	.	CASSLAPSTDTQYF	TGTGCCAGCAGCCTAGCACCCAGCACAGATACGCAGTATTTT
TRBJ2-3	TRBV5-1	.	TRBD2	CASSLGGRAYYTDTQYF	TGCGCCAGCAGCTTGGGTGGGAGGGCATACTACACAGATACGCAGTATTTT
TRBJ2-7	TRBV3-1	few	TRBD1	CASSQALRQGSYEQYF	TGTGCCAGCAGCCAAGCTTTGAGACAGGGTTCCTACGAGCAGTACTTC
TRBJ2-5	TRBV6-6	few	.	CASSYDRAGFGETQYF	TGTGCCAGCAGTTACGATAGGGCAGGTTTCGGGGAGACCCAGTACTTC
TRBJ1-1	TRBV6-1	many	.	CASSDLNRGTEAFF	TGTGCCAGCAGCGATCTCAATCGGGGCACTGAAGCTTTCTTT
TRBJ1-2	TRBV4-1	.	.	CASSQALNYGYTF	TGCGCCAGCAGCCAAGCACTAAACTATGGCTACACCTTC
TRBJ1-1	TRBV10-2	.	.	CASSDVGGGLSTEAFF	TGCGCCAGCAGTGATGTTGGGGGGGGCCTGAGCACTGAAGCTTTCTTT
TRBJ2-6	TRBV19	.	TRBD1	CASSMEQGASGANVLTF	TGTGCCAGTAGTATGGAACAGGGGGCTTCTGGGGCCAACGTCCTGACTTTC
TRBJ2-2	TRBV5-1	few	TRBD1	CASSRTGEYGELFF	TGCGCCAGCAGCCGGACAGGGGAGTACGGGGAGCTGTTTTTT
TRBJ2-1	TRBV7-9	many	.	CASSLVGRDNEQFF	TGTGCCAGCAGCTTAGTAGGCCGGGACAATGAGCAGTTCTTC
TRBJ1-5	TRBV6-1	many	.	CASSAQGSNQPQHF	TGTGCCAGCAGTGCGCAGGGAAGCAATCAGCCCCAGCATTTT
TRBJ2-1	TRBV6-1	many	TRBD2	CASSELAGGHNEQFF	TGTGCCAGCAGTGAACTAGCGGGAGGGCACAATGAGCAGTTCTTC
TRBJ1-5	TRBV15	.	.	CATSKETSNQPQHF	TGTGCCACCAGCAAGGAGACTAGCAATCAGCCCCAGCATTTT
TRBJ2-1	TRBV5-6	few	TRBD1	CASSSRTGRGDEQFF	TGTGCCAGCAGCTCCCGGACAGGCCGGGGCGATGAGCAGTTCTTC
TRBJ2-7	TRBV30	.	.	CAWSDAGAYEQYF	TGTGCCTGGAGTGATGCAGGGGCCTACGAGCAGTACTTC
TRBJ2-1	TRBV19	.	TRBD2	CASNLRSSGRSNEQFF	TGTGCCAGTAACCTTCGGAGTAGCGGGAGATCCAATGAGCAGTTCTTC
TRBJ1-3	TRBV20-1	.	TRBD1	CSASKDRAGNTIYF	TGCAGTGCTAGCAAGGACAGGGCTGGAAACACCATATATTTT
TRBJ1-2	TRBV30	few	.	CAWRPGVYGYTF	TGTGCCTGGAGGCCAGGGGTCTATGGCTACACCTTC
TRBJ1-3	TRBV7-9	.	.	CASSPEGTLSGNTIYF	TGTGCCAGCAGCCCCGAGGGGACCCTCTCTGGAAACACCATATATTTT
TRBJ2-3	TRBV15	.	TRBD2	CATSSDRLAGPRDTQYF	TGTGCCACCAGCAGCGATAGACTAGCGGGTCCGCGAGATACGCAGTATTTT
TRBJ2-6	TRBV28	.	TRBD1	CASGTGGSGANVLTF	TGTGCCAGCGGGACAGGGGGCTCTGGGGCCAACGTCCTGACTTTC
TRBJ2-4	TRBV7-9	few	TRBD2	CASSYTAGAVFGNIQYF	TGTGCCAGCAGCTACACAGCGGGAGCCGTTTTCGGAAACATTCAGTACTTC
TRBJ2-2	TRBV19	.	TRBD1	CASIRDRDGGELFF	TGTGCCAGTATAAGGGACAGGGATGGCGGGGAGCTGTTTTTT
TRBJ1-5	TRBV5-1	many	.	CASSLGGRDNQPQHF	TGCGCCAGCAGCTTGGGTGGCAGGGACAATCAGCCCCAGCATTTT
TRBJ2-7	TRBV6-2/TRBV6-3	few	TRBD2	CASRTLAGVSYEQYF	TGTGCCAGCAGAACACTAGCGGGAGTCTCCTACGAGCAGTACTTC
TRBJ2-1	TRBV10-3	few	.	CAISESQGGQFF	TGTGCCATCAGTGAGTCCCAGGGTGGGCAGTTCTTC
TRBJ2-2	TRBV20-1	few	.	CSARDRTTGELFF	TGCAGTGCTAGAGATCGGACTACCGGGGAGCTGTTTTTT
TRBJ2-1	TRBV6-5	.	.	CASSYGQERGNEQFF	TGTGCCAGCAGTTACGGCCAGGAGAGGGGCAATGAGCAGTTCTTC
TRBJ2-7	TRBV27	many	TRBD1	CASSGDRQTPSYEQYF	TGTGCCAGCAGTGGGGACAGACAAACTCCCTCCTACGAGCAGTACTTC
TRBJ1-2	TRBV20-1	.	.	CSAPTGAAGGYTF	TGCAGTGCCCCGACAGGAGCGGCGGGGGGCTACACCTTC
TRBJ2-1	TRBV19	.	.	CASSIVALGVNEQFF	TGTGCCAGTAGTATAGTTGCTCTAGGTGTCAATGAGCAGTTCTTC
TRBJ2-1	TRBV6-1	many	.	CASSADTGMVTYNEQFF	TGTGCCAGCAGCGCCGACACAGGGATGGTGACCTACAATGAGCAGTTCTTC
TRBJ1-2	TRBV6-1	.	.	CASRLPGRAYGYTF	TGTGCCAGCAGGCTACCGGGACGGGCCTATGGCTACACCTTC
TRBJ2-1	TRBV2	few	.	CASSQQQTGYNEQFF	TGTGCCAGCAGCCAGCAACAGACAGGATACAATGAGCAGTTCTTC
TRBJ1-3	TRBV12-3/TRBV12-4	.	.	CAGSPALAGPIYF	TGTGCCGGCAGTCCCGCCCTTGCCGGGCCCATATATTTT
TRBJ2-7	TRBV20-1	.	TRBD1	CSAEGQGASYEQYF	TGCAGTGCTGAGGGACAGGGGGCCTCCTACGAGCAGTACTTC
TRBJ2-1	TRBV20-1	once	.	CSARDLRDFNEQFF	TGCAGTGCTAGAGATCTACGGGACTTCAATGAGCAGTTCTTC
TRBJ1-1	TRBV7-2	many	.	CASSASLATEAFF	TGTGCCAGCAGCGCAAGCCTAGCCACTGAAGCTTTCTTT
TRBJ2-7	TRBV11-3	many	TRBD2	CASSFEAGNYEQYF	TGTGCCAGCAGCTTCGAAGCGGGGAACTACGAGCAGTACTTC
TRBJ1-2	TRBV6-1	many	.	CASSEAAGFVSYGYTF	TGTGCCAGCAGTGAAGCGGCGGGGTTTGTCAGCTATGGCTACACCTTC